This entry lists 5 T cell receptor beta chains sequenced from one sample in a study of tumor-infiltrating lymphocytes in primary liver carcinoma. The researchers produced TCR beta cDNA from 450 to 600 ng total RNA with a constant-region primer. Employing slightly modified ARM-PCR, three nested multiplex PCR rounds were run, and these gave rise to the TCR beta libraries. With TRBV1-TRBV30 forward primers and a C-beta reverse primer, the first two PCR rounds were run for 9 to 10 cycles each. TCRdb re-analysed the multiplex PCR reads in MiXCR, keeping a single row per CDR3 protein. The table includes 95,000 to 150,000 distinct CDR3 sequences, around 62% detected once. Unsorted bulk tissue of about 19-33 mg yielded co-extracted RNA and DNA. Sequencing was carried out using liver tumor tissue from sampling region 1. Regarding subset: tumor region T1, superior pole. The receptor set was obtained from a woman aged 60-70 years with primary liver carcinoma and hepatitis B virus infection.

On this clonotype: A read error may account for a junction end that differs from germline. The chain employs TRBV4-2 and TRBJ1-2, with D possibly being TRBD1 (5 bases). Looked up from germline, CDR1 is LGHNA and CDR2 is YNFKEQ. The CDR3 is made up of 16 amino acids. CDR3 DNA: TGTGTCAGCAGCCAAGGAACTGGGGGAAGAGGCTATGGCTACACCTTC. This encodes CVSSQGTGGRGYGYTF.

A word on this clonotype: This may arise from a read error, as a much more abundant clone is one base away. The chain recombines TRBV28 with TRBJ1-2, with 10 bases matching TRBD1. The CDR3 is 15 amino acids. Germline CDR1 MDHEN, CDR2 SYDVKM. The CDR3 reads CVSSQWDRGSGRYTF. For the CDR3, the DNA is TGTGTCAGCAGCCAGTGGGACAGGGGTAGTGGGCGCTACACCTTC.

This clonotype was seen ten or more times. This sequence joins TRBV6-6 and TRBJ1-3, with 10 bases identical to TRBD1. Germline CDR1 MNHNY, CDR2 SVGAGI (reference sequence). This CDR3 is built from 16 residues. Unmatched junction bases numbered 5, after V lost 6 bases and J lost 0 bases. The CDR3 region has the DNA TGTGCCAGCAGGGACAGGGGGTTTAGCTCTGGAAACACCATATATTTT. Translation: CASRDRGFSSGNTIYF.

This rearrangement joins TRBV12-3 or TRBV12-4 to TRBJ2-1; TRBD1 agrees at 7 bases. V dropped 5 bases and J dropped 4; count of bases not matched to a gene: 8. The CDR3 has 15 amino acids. CDR3 coding DNA: TGTGCCAGCAGTCCTAGTGGGACAGCTTACAATGAGCAGTTCTTC. Amino acid sequence: CASSPSGTAYNEQFF.

Ten or more counts support this clonotype. The V gene is TRBV29-1, the J gene TRBJ1-1; 8 bases line up with TRBD1. V lost 6 bases to trimming and J lost 1 base; unmatched junction nucleotides: 10. From germline, CDR1 is SQVTM and CDR2 ANQGSEA. The CDR3 totals 15 residues. The CDR3 here is CSVERQGWRNTEAFF. The CDR3, as DNA: TGCAGCGTCGAGAGACAGGGGTGGAGGAACACTGAAGCTTTCTTT.